These 27 T cell receptor beta chains were all obtained from the same sample, sequenced in a study of Tregs in tolerant kidney transplant recipients. Clones were read by immunoSEQ multiplex PCR, and TCRdb kept only the in-frame ones, dropping some. The sample carries approximately 17,000 clones, around 60% recorded once. No antigen has been assigned to these receptors. Sequences were obtained from Tregs from blood cultured with allogeneic cells. The receptors originated from a human donor in good health.

By share, this clone ranks as medium-sized. The CDR3 DNA reads as TGTGCCAGCTCACCAGTGGTTAGCGGGAGTTGGGAGCAGTACTTC. It is translated as CASSPVVSGSWEQYF. V and J are TRBV18 and TRBJ2-7, with 9 bases that match TRBD2. The V gene end was trimmed by 2 bases and the J gene end by 7 bases; junction bases not matched to a gene: 9. Germline CDR1 is KGHSH and CDR2 is LQKENI. The CDR3 consists of 15 residues. The variable domain in full, with the rest retrieved from reference TRBV18 and TRBJ2-7, is NAGVMQNPRHLVRRRGQEARLRCSPMKGHSHVYWYRQLPEEGLKFMVYLQKENIIDESGMPKERFSAEFPKEGPSILRIQQVVRGDSAAYFCASSPVVSGSWEQYFGPGTRLTVT.

The chain employs TRBV5-1 and TRBJ1-1; D call uncertain. The germline CDR1 and CDR2 sequences are SGHRS and YFSETQ. V was clipped by 5 bases and J by 6 bases, with 14 bases between them. This CDR3 is built from 13 residues. CDR3 nucleotides: TGCGCCAGCAGGCCGGAGGCTGGGGCTGAAGCTTTCTTT. Translation gives CASRPEAGAEAFF. The full variable domain, completed using reference TRBV5-1 and TRBJ1-1, is KAGVTQTPRYLIKTRGQQVTLSCSPISGHRSVSWYQQTPGQGLQFLFEYFSETQRNKGNFPGRFSGRQFSNSRSEMNVSTLELGDSALYLCASRPEAGAEAFFGQGTRLTVV.

V is TRBV20-1 and J is TRBJ2-7; no reliable D call. Per the germline V gene, CDR1 is DFQATT and CDR2 is SNEGSKA (reference sequence). Trimming removed 1 base from V and 9 bases from J, with 10 bases in between. CDR3 size: 11 residues. In DNA, the CDR3 is TGCAGTGCTAGAGGAAATCGGGCGCAGTACTTC. As protein: CSARGNRAQYF.

On this clone: Different DNA sequences within this sample yield the same CDR3. The V call is TRBV28, the J call TRBJ2-5; D unresolved. Germline V gene sequence: CDR1 MDHEN, CDR2 SYDVKM. V gave up 6 bases and J gave up 5 bases, with 4 bases separating them. This CDR3 is 10 amino acids long. CDR3 in DNA: TGTGCCAGCAGAGGGGAGACCCAGTACTTC. The encoded protein is CASRGETQYF.

The V gene is TRBV19, the J gene TRBJ2-7; D is uncertain. The CDR3 is made up of 13 amino acids. V was trimmed by 11 bases and J by 5 bases, leaving 19 bases between them. CDR1 is LNHDA, CDR2 SQIVND, per germline (reference sequence). The CDR3 is CAQEDGPLNEQYF. In DNA, the CDR3 is TGTGCCCAAGAAGATGGCCCTCTCAACGAGCAGTACTTC. The variable domain in full, completed from reference TRBV19 and TRBJ2-7, reads DGGITQSPKYLFRKEGQNVTLSCEQNLNHDAMYWYRQDPGQGLRLIYYSQIVNDFQKGDIAEGYSVSREKKESFPLTVTSAQKNPTAFYLCAQEDGPLNEQYFGPGTRLTVT.

The chain combines TRBV27 with TRBJ2-5, with TRBD1 identical over 8 bases. CDR1 and CDR2 (germline): MNHEY, SMNVEV (reference sequence). The CDR3 covers 14 residues. V shed 0 bases, J shed 5 bases, and the junction held 2 bases outside the gene matches. CDR3 sequence: CASSLSDRAETQYF. CDR3 DNA sequence: TGTGCCAGCAGTTTATCGGACAGGGCGGAGACCCAGTACTTC.

This chain links TRBV7-2 with TRBJ2-7; no reliable D call. The V gene lost 1 base and the J gene lost 3 bases, with 4 bases spanning the gap. CDR3 size: 12 residues. Germline assignment: CDR1 SGHTA and CDR2 FQGNSA. The CDR3 nucleotides are TGTGCCAGCAGCTTAGTTAACTACGAGCAGTACTTC. Translation gives CASSLVNYEQYF.

The chain employs TRBV25-1 and TRBJ1-4, with a weak D call TRBD1 (5 bases). V was cut by 3 bases and J by 7 bases, with 12 bases left in between. This CDR3 region has 14 residues. Germline CDR1 MGHDK, CDR2 SYGVNS. CDR3 sequence: CASSEAGSIEKLFF. The CDR3 region has the DNA TGTGCCAGCAGTGAGGCAGGGAGTATTGAAAAACTGTTTTTT.

The table lists this clone with a count of one. The genes are TRBV11-3 and TRBJ2-7; 8 nucleotides line up with TRBD2. Germline-derived CDR1 and CDR2 are SGHNT and YENEEA. J lost 0 bases, V lost 7 bases, and 8 bases had no gene match. The CDR3 totals 15 residues. The CDR3 here is CASIDKRGPSYEQYF. Here the CDR3 DNA reads TGTGCCAGCATCGATAAGCGGGGGCCCTCCTACGAGCAGTACTTC.

The gene calls are TRBV6-4 and TRBJ2-7; the match to TRBD2 covers 10 bases. The length of the CDR3 is 17 residues. The V segment lost 2 bases and the J segment 1 base; nucleotides outside the gene matches: 8. Germline CDR1 reads MRHNA; CDR2 reads SNTAGT. The CDR3 loop is CASSDGPGLAVSYEQYF. The CDR3 coding sequence is TGTGCCAGCAGTGACGGACCCGGACTAGCGGTTTCCTACGAGCAGTACTTC.

This clone was detected only a few times. At one end, the junction sequence differs from germline, possibly due to a read error. The J gene is TRBJ1-2, the V gene TRBV5-1, with a tentative D call TRBD1 (6 bases). This CDR3 has 13 amino acids. CDR1 is SGHRS and CDR2 is YFSETQ in the germline V gene. CDR3 nucleotide sequence: TGTGCCAGCAGTACCCCGGGGGCGGGAGGCTACACCTTC. It is translated as CASSTPGAGGYTF.

The V gene is TRBV7-8, the J gene TRBJ2-5, with 15 bases fitting TRBD2. Looked up from germline, CDR1 is SGHVS and CDR2 is FQNEAQ. Trimming took 5 bases from V and 4 from J; bases not matched to a gene: 14. This CDR3 contains 19 residues. DNA of the CDR3: TGTGCCAGCAGCCCGAGAGGCAGGACTAGCGGGAGGGCCACAGAGACCCAGTACTTC. This translates into CASSPRGRTSGRATETQYF.

CDR3 loop: CASSLQYGSTDTQYF. The DNA for the CDR3 is TGTGCCAGCAGCTTACAATACGGTAGCACAGATACGCAGTATTTT. The gene calls are TRBV7-6 and TRBJ2-3; no clear D gene. Trimming took off 2 bases at V and 0 bases at J, with 9 bases between the two ends. The CDR3 contains 15 residues. CDR1 and CDR2 from the germline V gene are SGHVS and FNYEAQ.

The chain recombines TRBV5-1 with TRBJ2-1; 8 nucleotides line up with TRBD1. This CDR3 contains 14 residues. Germline loops: CDR1 SGHRS, CDR2 YFSETQ. After removal of 4 bases from V and 7 bases from J, the junction contained 7 bases not matched to a gene. The CDR3 loop is CASSPAGGRNEQFF. As DNA, the CDR3 is TGCGCCAGCAGCCCGGCAGGGGGCCGGAATGAGCAGTTCTTC.

The gene calls are TRBV6-5 and TRBJ1-1, with 9 positions matching TRBD1. This CDR3 region has 15 residues. J was trimmed by 0 bases and V by 2 bases; bases with no gene match: 1. Germline CDR1 reads MNHEY; CDR2 reads SVGAGI. CDR3 in amino acids: CASSYGQGMNTEAFF. In DNA form, the CDR3 reads TGTGCCAGCAGTTACGGACAGGGGATGAACACTGAAGCTTTCTTT.

The V and J genes are TRBV10-3 and TRBJ1-1; 7 bases match TRBD1. V shed 4 bases and J 11 bases; nucleotides not matched to a gene: 22. CDR3 size: 17 residues. Germline V gene lookup returns CDR1 ENHRY and CDR2 SYGVKD. In DNA, the CDR3 is TGTGCCATCAGTGCTCGGGTGGGACAGTCGGAAGGTGGTGGGGCTTTCTTT. This translates into CAISARVGQSEGGGAFF.

This clone was observed a few times. V is TRBV10-3 and J is TRBJ2-1; 7 nucleotides line up with TRBD1. This CDR3 has 10 amino acids. Per germline, CDR1 ENHRY and CDR2 SYGVKD. V lost 10 bases and J lost 10; bases outside the gene matches: 4. CDR3 nucleotide sequence: TGTGCCACCAGGGGGACGGAGCAGTTCTTC. Protein sequence: CATRGTEQFF.

The chain links TRBV29-1 to TRBJ1-3; D remains unclear. Germline loops: CDR1 SQVTM, CDR2 ANQGSEA. There are 13 residues in the CDR3. V was cut by 7 bases and J by 0 bases, with 10 bases left in between. The CDR3 protein is CSARISSGNTIYF. The CDR3 DNA reads TGCAGCGCCAGAATAAGCTCTGGAAACACCATATATTTT.

The chain is built from TRBV19 and TRBJ1-2; 9 bases fit TRBD1. CDR1 is LNHDA and CDR2 is SQIVND in the germline V gene (reference sequence). The CDR3 totals 13 residues. V lost 6 bases and J lost 5; bases outside the gene matches: 4. CDR3 protein: CASRRTGVYGYTF. The DNA of the CDR3 is TGTGCCAGTAGGAGGACAGGGGTATATGGCTACACCTTC. The variable domain in full, with the rest retrieved from reference TRBV19 and TRBJ1-2, is DGGITQSPKYLFRKEGQNVTLSCEQNLNHDAMYWYRQDPGQGLRLIYYSQIVNDFQKGDIAEGYSVSREKKESFPLTVTSAQKNPTAFYLCASRRTGVYGYTFGSGTRLTVV.

CDR3 nucleotide sequence: TGCGCCAGCAGCCAAGCGGGGGCGCGGCAAGAGACCCAGTACTTC. This gives the protein CASSQAGARQETQYF. This rearrangement joins TRBV4-1 to TRBJ2-5; possibly TRBD1 or TRBD2 for D (6 bases each). This CDR3 spans 15 amino acids. Germline loops: CDR1 MGHRA, CDR2 YSYEKL. V was trimmed by 1 base and J by 2 bases, leaving 11 bases between them.

The chain couples TRBV20-1 to TRBJ2-5; D remains unclear. V was pared by 6 bases and J by 9 bases, with 14 bases between. CDR1 is DFQATT, CDR2 SNEGSKA, per germline (reference sequence). This CDR3 has 11 amino acids. The CDR3 sequence: CSALDPVAQYF. For the CDR3, the DNA is TGCAGTGCCCTGGACCCCGTAGCCCAGTACTTC.

The chain uses TRBV28 and TRBJ2-7; 7 bases agree with TRBD2. Germline trimming cut 6 bases from V and 0 bases from J; bases unmatched to any gene: 11. This CDR3 has 16 residues. The V gene's germline CDR1 is MDHEN and CDR2 SYDVKM. The CDR3 here is CASSTPLALSSYEQYF. CDR3 nucleotide sequence: TGTGCCAGCAGCACTCCACTAGCGCTCAGCTCCTACGAGCAGTACTTC. The whole variable domain, filled in from reference TRBV28 and TRBJ2-7, reads DVKVTQSSRYLVKRTGEKVFLECVQDMDHENMFWYRQDPGLGLRLIYFSYDVKMKEKGDIPEGYSVSREKKERFSLILESASTNQTSMYLCASSTPLALSSYEQYFGPGTRLTVT.

The chain couples TRBV5-1 to TRBJ2-3; 13 bases match TRBD2. This CDR3 spans 16 amino acids. V trimming: 0 bases; J trimming: 5 bases; junction bases outside the gene matches: 3. Germline lookup yields CDR1 SGHRS and CDR2 YFSETQ. This CDR3 reads CASSLGTSGRVDTQYF. CDR3 nucleotide sequence: TGCGCCAGCAGCTTGGGGACTAGCGGGAGAGTAGATACGCAGTATTTT.

This chain connects TRBV27 to TRBJ1-2; no clear D gene. The V gene lost 5 bases and the J gene lost 1 base, with 8 bases spanning the gap. Germline CDR1 is MNHEY and CDR2 is SMNVEV (reference sequence). The CDR3 is made up of 13 amino acids. The CDR3 loop is CASSVKDNYGYTF. The DNA for the CDR3 is TGTGCCAGCAGTGTCAAAGATAACTATGGCTACACCTTC.

This clone was observed a single time. The chain is built from TRBV6-5 and TRBJ2-3; tentative D call: TRBD2 (6 bases). Trimming took 6 bases from V and 10 from J, leaving 20 bases between them. Germline CDR1 and CDR2: MNHEY and SVGAGI. The length of the CDR3 is 14 residues. The CDR3 DNA is TGTGCCAGCAGCCAGGGACTGGCTGCGGGGTCGCAGTATTTT. This gives the protein CASSQGLAAGSQYF.

This chain connects TRBV5-4 to TRBJ1-2; D is uncertain. V lost 0 bases, J lost 5 bases, and 11 bases lay in between. The CDR3 covers 14 residues. From germline, CDR1 is SGHNT and CDR2 YYREEE (reference sequence). CDR3 nucleotide sequence: TGTGCCAGCAGCTTGGATCATACCGAGTATGGCTACACCTTC. Its protein is CASSLDHTEYGYTF.

The V and J genes are TRBV6-1 and TRBJ2-7; 9 nucleotides line up with TRBD1. From germline, CDR1 is MNHNS and CDR2 SASEGT. This CDR3 is 15 amino acids long. After removal of 6 bases from V and 5 bases from J, the junction contained 11 bases not matched to a gene. In DNA, the CDR3 is TGTGCCAGCAGACCCTCCGGGACAGGGATTCACGAGCAGTACTTC. This codes for CASRPSGTGIHEQYF.